The clone carrying this TCR beta chain has more than one count but fewer than ten. This specimen comes from a study of HIV-infected patients and healthy controls. MiXCR was run by TCRdb on the 5' RACE reads, yielding one entry per CDR3 protein. This table holds about 70,000 distinct CDR3 sequences, about 16% found once. The germline V gene has CDR1 SNHLY and CDR2 FYNNEI. The CDR3 has 14 residues. The V gene lost 6 bases and the J gene lost 5 bases, with 14 bases spanning the gap. The genes are TRBV2 and TRBJ2-1; D could derive from TRBD1 or TRBD2 (5 bases each). The TCR was taken from a human donor in good health. Sequencing was performed on CD4+ T cells from blood. In DNA, the CDR3 is TGTGCCAGCAGAGGGCGAGGGGTTCACAATGAGCAGTTCTTC. It is translated as CASRGRGVHNEQFF.